Below, 20 T cell receptor beta chains from the same sample are listed, as sequenced in a study of shared clonotypes between healthy human individuals. TCRdb's copy holds only in-frame clones and misses some; the assay was immunoSEQ multiplex PCR. This table holds about 480,000 clones, approximately 79% found once. Specimen: PBMCs. The receptors here all came from a woman in her thirties or forties in good health. Some clones in this sample may be carry-over from other donors' samples.

Remarks on this clone: The same CDR3 is also encoded by other DNA sequences in this sample. Here the CDR3 reads CASSPSGGETQYF. The CDR3 DNA sequence: TGTGCCAGCTCACCGTCTGGGGGCGAGACCCAGTACTTC. The V call is TRBV18, the J call TRBJ2-5, with a tentative D call TRBD1 (6 bases). CDR1 is KGHSH, CDR2 LQKENI, per germline. Trimming stripped 3 bases from V and 5 bases from J, with 10 bases between. The CDR3 runs 13 residues.

This chain joins TRBV14 and TRBJ2-1, with 13 bases lining up with TRBD2. With 3 bases clipped from V and 9 bases from J, the junction kept 5 bases outside the gene matches. This CDR3 has 15 residues. Germline V gene sequence: CDR1 SGHDN, CDR2 FVKESK. The CDR3 bases are TGTGCCAGCAGCCAGCCGGGACTAGCGGGACTTGAGCAGTTCTTC. This gives the protein CASSQPGLAGLEQFF.

V is TRBV6-1 and J is TRBJ1-1; D is ambiguous. From germline, CDR1 is MNHNS and CDR2 SASEGT. Trimming removed 7 bases at V and 1 base at J, with 10 bases between. This CDR3 is built from 13 residues. The CDR3 DNA reads as TGTGCCAGCATTTGGGCTGAGAACACTGAAGCTTTCTTT. Its translation is CASIWAENTEAFF.

V is TRBV2 and J is TRBJ1-2; D is undetermined. Trimming left V 1 base short and J 4 bases short, with 13 bases between. The germline V gene has CDR1 SNHLY and CDR2 FYNNEI. The CDR3 covers 15 residues. CDR3 loop: CASSEGGQPAYGYTF. DNA for the CDR3: TGTGCCAGCAGTGAAGGAGGTCAGCCAGCCTATGGCTACACCTTC.

The V and J genes are TRBV30 and TRBJ2-5; TRBD2 agrees at 8 bases. The length of the CDR3 is 13 residues. Trimming took 1 base from V and 6 from J; bases not matched to a gene: 4. Germline V CDR1 and CDR2: GTSNPN, SVGIG (reference sequence). The CDR3 DNA is TGTGCCTGGAGTGGAGCTAGCGGGCAGACCCAGTACTTC. Translated, it gives CAWSGASGQTQYF. Complete variable domain (other parts from reference TRBV30 and TRBJ2-5): SQTIHQWPATLVQPVGSPLSLECTVEGTSNPNLYWYRQAAGRGLQLLFYSVGIGQISSEVPQNLSASRPQDRQFILSSKKLLLSDSGFYLCAWSGASGQTQYFGPGTRLLVL.

This chain joins TRBV6-5 and TRBJ1-2, with unresolved D. From germline, CDR1 is MNHEY and CDR2 SVGAGI. The CDR3 has 14 residues. Trimming shortened V by 2 bases and J by 4 bases, and 11 bases separated the two germline ends. The CDR3 DNA reads TGTGCCAGCAGTTACGATGCTTCTGGCTATGGCTACACCTTC. This translates into CASSYDASGYGYTF.

V gene TRBV11-2 combines with J gene TRBJ2-3, with 8 nucleotides matching TRBD1. The CDR3 has 16 amino acids. Germline CDR1 and CDR2: SGHAT and FQNNGV. Trimming cost V 6 bases and J 0 bases; bases outside gene matches: 8. The DNA for the CDR3 is TGTGCCAGCAGTTACGGGACAGGCTTTAGCACAGATACGCAGTATTTT. It is translated as CASSYGTGFSTDTQYF.

The chain carries TRBV2 and TRBJ2-7; 13 bases fit TRBD2. CDR1 SNHLY and CDR2 FYNNEI come from the germline V gene. This CDR3 contains 12 residues. J lost 7 bases, V lost 8 bases, and 2 bases had no gene match. The CDR3 bases are TGTGCCAGCGGGACTAGCGGGAATGAGCAGTACTTC. Its protein product is CASGTSGNEQYF.

The rearrangement uses TRBV6-5 and TRBJ1-1; the D is unclear. This CDR3 has 14 amino acids. Trimming took off 2 bases at V and 1 base at J, with 8 bases between the two ends. Germline-derived CDR1 and CDR2 are MNHEY and SVGAGI. The CDR3 protein is CASSYTGRNTEAFF. The CDR3, as DNA: TGTGCCAGCAGTTACACGGGCAGGAACACTGAAGCTTTCTTT.

The chain uses TRBV9 and TRBJ2-2; 9 bases line up with TRBD1. This CDR3 spans 17 amino acids. V lost 0 bases, J lost 5 bases, and 8 bases stayed unmatched. Germline V gives CDR1 SGDLS, CDR2 YYNGEE. CDR3 residues: CASSVGGQGYLTGELFF. Here the CDR3 DNA reads TGTGCCAGCAGCGTAGGGGGACAGGGATACCTAACCGGGGAGCTGTTTTTT.

The V and J genes are TRBV19 and TRBJ1-5, with D maybe TRBD1 (5 bases). V lost 3 bases and J 11 bases, leaving 14 bases between the germline ends. The CDR3 is 13 residues long. Germline CDR1 reads LNHDA; CDR2 reads SQIVND (reference sequence). The CDR3 sequence: CASSITLGGAQHF. The CDR3, as DNA: TGTGCCAGTAGTATTACCCTCGGGGGGGCCCAGCATTTT.

This clone was recorded only once. This chain links TRBV28 with TRBJ1-2; 7 bases agree with TRBD1. This CDR3 spans 14 amino acids. Germline CDR1 MDHEN, CDR2 SYDVKM. The trim removed 6 bases at V and 3 bases at J, leaving 7 bases unmatched. The CDR3 region is CASSSTGPYYGYTF. In nucleotides, the CDR3 is TGTGCCAGCAGCTCGACAGGGCCCTACTATGGCTACACCTTC.

The chain joins TRBV19 to TRBJ2-1; D possibly matches TRBD1 or TRBD2 (5 bases each). CDR3 size: 13 residues. Germline CDR1 is LNHDA and CDR2 is SQIVND (reference sequence). The V end lost 1 base, the J end lost 12 bases, and 13 bases lay between the germline ends. For the CDR3, the DNA is TGTGCCAGTAGTATAGCGCTAGTGAGGGGGCAGTTCTTC. This gives the protein CASSIALVRGQFF.

A word on this clone: This specimen includes other DNA sequences encoding the same CDR3. This chain connects TRBV9 to TRBJ2-3; perhaps TRBD1 as D (5 bases). Per the germline V gene, CDR1 is SGDLS and CDR2 is YYNGEE. The CDR3 runs to 14 residues. V gave up 1 base and J gave up 3 bases, with 9 bases separating them. The CDR3 nucleotides read TGTGCCAGCAGCGTACAGGGAAGTACAGATACGCAGTATTTT. Protein sequence: CASSVQGSTDTQYF. Variable domain in full (rest from reference TRBV9 and TRBJ2-3): DSGVTQTPKHLITATGQRVTLRCSPRSGDLSVYWYQQSLDQGLQFLIQYYNGEERAKGNILERFSAQQFPDLHSELNLSSLELGDSALYFCASSVQGSTDTQYFGPGTRLTVL.

The chain joins TRBV28 to TRBJ2-7, with D possibly being TRBD1 (6 bases). The CDR3 is 15 amino acids. Germline CDR1 reads MDHEN; CDR2 reads SYDVKM. The germline V and J ends were trimmed by 3 bases and 1 base, with 13 bases remaining between them. The CDR3 loop reads CASSLPLGQSYEQYF. CDR3 DNA sequence: TGTGCCAGCAGTTTGCCTCTTGGACAGTCCTACGAGCAGTACTTC.

The chain joins TRBV21-1 to TRBJ2-1. TRBV21-1 is deemed a pseudogene. The CDR3 length is 14 residues. CDR3 sequence: CASSPRRYPNEQFF. The CDR3 bases are TGTGCCAGCAGCCCCCGACGCTACCCCAATGAGCAGTTCTTC.

The genes are TRBV27 and TRBJ2-3, with D perhaps assigned TRBD1 or TRBD2 (5 bases each). Germline lookup yields CDR1 MNHEY and CDR2 SMNVEV (reference sequence). The CDR3 extends over 15 amino acids. Trimming pared 3 bases from V and 1 base from J, leaving 11 bases between. CDR3 bases: TGTGCCAGCAGTTTTGGGGGATTCGGCACAGATACGCAGTATTTT. Encoded protein: CASSFGGFGTDTQYF.

The gene calls are TRBV2 and TRBJ1-2; 7 nucleotides match TRBD1. This CDR3 spans 15 amino acids. The junction had 15 bases not matched to a gene; V was cut back by 6 bases and J by 8 bases. Germline CDR1 reads SNHLY; CDR2 reads FYNNEI. The DNA of the CDR3 is TGTGCCAGCAGAGTCCAAGCCCGTACAGGGGCCGGCTACACCTTC. It translates to CASRVQARTGAGYTF.

The J gene is TRBJ2-2, the V gene TRBV15; 9 bases line up with TRBD1. Germline values: CDR1 LNHNV, CDR2 YYDKDF (reference sequence). Losses at the gene ends were 3 bases for V and 2 bases for J; bases not matched to a gene: 1. The length of the CDR3 is 15 residues. As DNA, the CDR3 is TGTGCCACCAGCAGGGACAGGGGTAACACCGGGGAGCTGTTTTTT. Amino acid sequence: CATSRDRGNTGELFF.

The chain employs TRBV19 and TRBJ2-7; 9 positions match TRBD1. The germline gives CDR1 LNHDA, CDR2 SQIVND (reference sequence). V lost 3 bases and J lost 0; bases outside the gene matches: 6. This CDR3 contains 16 residues. CDR3 nucleotides: TGTGCCAGTAGTATGACGACAGGGGGTATCTCCTACGAGCAGTACTTC. This gives the protein CASSMTTGGISYEQYF.